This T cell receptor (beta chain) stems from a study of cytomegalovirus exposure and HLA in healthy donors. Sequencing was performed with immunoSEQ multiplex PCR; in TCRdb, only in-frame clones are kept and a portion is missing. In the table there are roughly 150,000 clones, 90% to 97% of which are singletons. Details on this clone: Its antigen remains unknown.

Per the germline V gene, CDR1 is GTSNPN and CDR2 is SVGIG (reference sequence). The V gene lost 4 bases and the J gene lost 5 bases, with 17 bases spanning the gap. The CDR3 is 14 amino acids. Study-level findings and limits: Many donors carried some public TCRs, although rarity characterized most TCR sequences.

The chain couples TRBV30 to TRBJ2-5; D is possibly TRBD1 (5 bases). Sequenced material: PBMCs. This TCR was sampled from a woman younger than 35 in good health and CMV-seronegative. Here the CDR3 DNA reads TGTGCCTGGACCGACGAACTTCCAGGGGAGACCCAGTACTTC. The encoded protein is CAWTDELPGETQYF.